Each of the 29 T cell receptor beta chains below was sequenced from the same sample in a study of beta chain features in type 1 diabetes. Expressed TCRB transcripts were sequenced because the entire RNA isolate underwent reverse transcription. Measured with immunoSEQ multiplex PCR; TCRdb has only the in-frame clones, and not every one. The sample lists 600,000 to 650,000 clones; roughly 16% were seen once. The specimen was naive CD4+ T cells from blood. The receptors shown here come from a man in his late teens or twenties in good health.

The chain combines TRBV7-8 with TRBJ1-1; 7 nucleotides align to TRBD1. The V gene's germline CDR1 is SGHVS and CDR2 FQNEAQ. After removal of 6 bases from V and 3 bases from J, the junction contained 4 bases not matched to a gene. The CDR3 is 13 residues long. The CDR3, as DNA: TGTGCCAGCAGATCCGACAGGGACACTGAAGCTTTCTTT. It yields the protein CASRSDRDTEAFF.

This clone showed up just a few times. This rearrangement joins TRBV21-1 to TRBJ1-5; the table gives TRBD1 as D, unverified against the DNA. TRBV21-1 is termed a pseudogene. This CDR3 contains 17 residues. CDR3 protein: CASSTGQGAMGNQPQHF. CDR3 nucleotide sequence: TGTGCCAGCAGCACTGGACAGGGGGCGATGGGCAATCAGCCCCAGCATTTT.

This clone was seen a handful of times. The chain joins TRBV7-9 to TRBJ1-1; 9 nucleotides line up with TRBD1. This CDR3 is built from 14 residues. The germline gives CDR1 SEHNR, CDR2 FQNEAQ (reference sequence). J was trimmed by 4 bases and V by 5 bases; bases with no gene match: 5. This CDR3 is CASSRRQGVTEAFF. DNA of the CDR3: TGTGCCAGCAGCCGCAGACAGGGGGTCACTGAAGCTTTCTTT.

The gene calls are TRBV19 and TRBJ2-1, with 7 bases matching TRBD2. The J segment lost 1 base and the V segment lost 3 bases, leaving 3 bases of the junction unmatched. Per the germline V gene, CDR1 is LNHDA and CDR2 is SQIVND (reference sequence). The CDR3 length is 15 residues. The CDR3 loop is CASSISGESYNEQFF. In DNA, the CDR3 is TGTGCCAGTAGTATCAGCGGGGAGTCCTACAATGAGCAGTTCTTC.

The J gene is TRBJ2-2, the V gene TRBV20-1; D gene ambiguous. The CDR3 length is 11 residues. Deletions cut 3 bases from V and 5 bases from J, with 4 bases between. Germline V gives CDR1 DFQATT, CDR2 SNEGSKA (reference sequence). CDR3 amino acids: CSARRTGELFF. The CDR3 bases are TGCAGTGCTAGGCGTACCGGGGAGCTGTTTTTT.

The chain carries TRBV6-1 and TRBJ2-1, with 12 bases identical to TRBD1. The CDR3 is 19 amino acids. Germline-derived CDR1 and CDR2 are MNHNS and SASEGT. The V and J ends lost 2 bases and 4 bases, in that order; junction bases with no gene match: 12. This CDR3 reads CASSEKVGQGAFRYNEQFF. The CDR3 DNA reads as TGTGCCAGCAGTGAAAAGGTGGGACAGGGGGCTTTCCGGTACAATGAGCAGTTCTTC.

The V gene is TRBV7-2, the J gene TRBJ1-4; TRBD1 is a possible D gene (5 bases). CDR3 size: 14 residues. V gave up 5 bases and J gave up 8 bases, with 15 bases separating them. Germline CDR1 is SGHTA and CDR2 is FQGNSA. CDR3 amino acids: CASSLGGLGEKLFF. DNA for the CDR3: TGTGCCAGCAGCCTCGGGGGGTTGGGAGAAAAACTGTTTTTT.

This clone has a handful of counts. V usage is TRBV5-4 and J usage is TRBJ1-2, with 7 positions matching TRBD1. The trim removed 0 bases at V and 4 bases at J, leaving 3 bases unmatched. The CDR3 consists of 14 residues. CDR1 and CDR2 (germline): SGHNT, YYREEE (reference sequence). CDR3: CASSLEAGGYGYTF. In DNA, the CDR3 is TGTGCCAGCAGCTTGGAGGCAGGGGGCTATGGCTACACCTTC.

This sequence joins TRBV27 and TRBJ2-7; 13 nucleotides agree with TRBD2. The germline V gene encodes CDR1 MNHEY and CDR2 SMNVEV (reference sequence). The CDR3 sequence is 15 residues long. With 7 bases clipped from V and 4 bases from J, the junction kept 7 bases outside the gene matches. The CDR3 DNA follows: TGTGCCAGCACCCGACGACTAGCGGGGGGATACGAGCAGTACTTC. Its translation is CASTRRLAGGYEQYF.

V and J are TRBV28 and TRBJ2-2; D unresolved. Trimming stripped 4 bases from V and 7 bases from J, with 19 bases between. Germline V lookup: CDR1 MDHEN, CDR2 SYDVKM. This CDR3 has 16 residues. The DNA for the CDR3 is TGTGCCAGCAGTTCCCATATAGGTGGGAAAATCGGGGAGCTGTTTTTT. It is translated as CASSSHIGGKIGELFF.

The sample holds a few counts of this clone. The chain couples TRBV29-1 to TRBJ1-2; 7 nucleotides align to TRBD1. V lost 5 bases, J lost 0 bases, and 3 bases stayed unmatched. Per the germline V gene, CDR1 is SQVTM and CDR2 is ANQGSEA. This CDR3 comprises 13 residues. CDR3 protein: CSVTGTANYGYTF. CDR3 DNA sequence: TGCAGCGTTACCGGGACAGCTAACTATGGCTACACCTTC.

The chain is built from TRBV6-5 and TRBJ2-3; D gene uncertain. The CDR3 runs 16 residues. Germline lookup yields CDR1 MNHEY and CDR2 SVGAGI. Trimming shortened V by 0 bases and J by 0 bases, and 10 bases separated the two germline ends. The CDR3 region has the DNA TGTGCCAGCAGTTACTCAGGCAGCCTTAGCACAGATACGCAGTATTTT. Its translation is CASSYSGSLSTDTQYF.

This clone was counted only a few times. The chain recombines TRBV7-9 with TRBJ1-3; 8 nucleotides line up with TRBD1. The CDR3 spans 18 residues. V shed 5 bases, J shed 0 bases, and the junction held 12 bases outside the gene matches. Germline V lookup: CDR1 SEHNR, CDR2 FQNEAQ (reference sequence). The CDR3 DNA is TGTGCCAGCAGCCAGAGGCGGGGGACAGGTAACTCTGGAAACACCATATATTTT. As protein: CASSQRRGTGNSGNTIYF.

The chain has TRBV7-2 and TRBJ1-1, with D unclear. In germline, CDR1 is SGHTA, CDR2 FQGNSA. Trimming stripped 0 bases from V and 11 bases from J, with 13 bases between. The CDR3 covers 13 residues. As DNA, the CDR3 is TGTGCCAGCAGCTTAGCCACAGCCTCAGTTGCTTTCTTT. It translates to CASSLATASVAFF.

The chain is built from TRBV6-4 and TRBJ2-2; the D is unclear. CDR3 length equals 13 residues. Trimming removed 2 bases at V and 6 bases at J, with 7 bases between. Germline values: CDR1 MRHNA, CDR2 SNTAGT. Here the CDR3 reads CASSDLKAGELFF. The CDR3 DNA reads TGTGCCAGCAGTGACCTGAAGGCCGGGGAGCTGTTTTTT.

This clone appeared a few times. This chain connects TRBV25-1 to TRBJ2-5, with D unclear. Trimming pared 6 bases from V and 2 bases from J, leaving 4 bases between. The CDR3 extends over 11 amino acids. Per germline, CDR1 MGHDK and CDR2 SYGVNS. The CDR3 region has the DNA TGTGCCAGCAGAAAACAAGAGACCCAGTACTTC. This gives the protein CASRKQETQYF.

The chain couples TRBV7-3 to TRBJ2-3; 10 bases align to TRBD2. The trim removed 1 base at V and 4 bases at J, leaving 14 bases unmatched. Germline V gives CDR1 SGHTA, CDR2 FQGTGA. There are 19 residues in the CDR3. CDR3 DNA sequence: TGTGCCAGCAGCTTAAGGCCATCGGCTAGCGGGAGACTGGCAGATACGCAGTATTTT. Its protein is CASSLRPSASGRLADTQYF.

V is TRBV7-2 and J is TRBJ2-7; 8 bases match TRBD2. CDR3 length equals 14 residues. CDR1 and CDR2 (germline): SGHTA, FQGNSA. V lost 2 bases, J lost 7 bases, and 7 bases stayed unmatched. The DNA for the CDR3 is TGTGCCAGCAGCTTATTCGGGAGCGGGGGAGAGCAGTACTTC. Encoded protein: CASSLFGSGGEQYF.

The J gene is TRBJ2-2, the V gene TRBV4-2; D perhaps matches TRBD2 (7 bases). Deletions cut 0 bases from V and 5 bases from J, with 13 bases between. Germline V gene data show CDR1 as LGHNA and CDR2 as YNFKEQ. This CDR3 is built from 16 residues. The CDR3 nucleotides read TGTGCCAGCAGCCAAGATATGAGGGGGGGAACCGGGGAGCTGTTTTTT. This translates into CASSQDMRGGTGELFF.

The V and J genes are TRBV20-1 and TRBJ1-2; no clear D gene. V lost 4 bases and J lost 8, with 11 bases in between. Germline-derived CDR1 and CDR2 are DFQATT and SNEGSKA (reference sequence). The CDR3 runs to 11 residues. The CDR3 loop is CSATPVYGYTF. The CDR3, as DNA: TGCAGTGCTACCCCCGTTTACGGCTACACCTTC.

The chain is built from TRBV29-1 and TRBJ1-2; a weak D match, TRBD1 (5 bases). The V end lost 1 base, the J end lost 6 bases, and 9 bases lay between the germline ends. The CDR3 sequence is 12 residues long. The germline gives CDR1 SQVTM, CDR2 ANQGSEA. The chain's CDR3 is CSVEGGVNGYTF. The CDR3 nucleotides are TGCAGCGTTGAAGGGGGCGTAAATGGCTACACCTTC.

This clone appeared a few times. This chain uses TRBV7-9 with TRBJ2-1; D possibly uses TRBD1 or TRBD2 (5 bases each). There are 13 residues in the CDR3. With 5 bases removed from V and 7 bases from J, the gap between germline ends came to 12 bases. Germline V lookup: CDR1 SEHNR, CDR2 FQNEAQ (reference sequence). CDR3: CASSPGARNEQFF. The CDR3, as DNA: TGTGCCAGCAGCCCCGGGGCACGGAATGAGCAGTTCTTC.

This chain uses TRBV10-3 with TRBJ1-5, with TRBD1 as a possible D gene (5 bases). Per germline, CDR1 ENHRY and CDR2 SYGVKD. The germline V and J ends were trimmed by 6 bases and 6 bases, with 18 bases remaining between them. This CDR3 is built from 15 residues. CDR3 coding DNA: TGTGCCATCAGCCTCTCAGCAGGGTTGCTTCAGCCCCAGCATTTT. It specifies CAISLSAGLLQPQHF.

The chain is built from TRBV11-1 and TRBJ1-1; D is unclear. V was cut by 3 bases and J by 4 bases, with 12 bases left in between. The CDR3 loop spans 14 amino acids. Germline-derived CDR1 and CDR2 are SGHAT and FQDESV (reference sequence). The CDR3 sequence: CASSFGRLGTEAFF. In DNA, the CDR3 is TGTGCCAGCAGCTTCGGCAGGTTAGGCACTGAAGCTTTCTTT.

The J gene is TRBJ2-1, the V gene TRBV5-4; 8 bases align to TRBD2. Per the germline V gene, CDR1 is SGHNT and CDR2 is YYREEE (reference sequence). The CDR3 has 15 residues. The V gene end was trimmed by 4 bases and the J gene end by 3 bases; junction bases not matched to a gene: 6. The DNA for the CDR3 is TGTGCCAGCAGCCCACTAGCGGAAGGCTACAATGAGCAGTTCTTC. It translates to CASSPLAEGYNEQFF.

For this clone: The junction departs from the called germline gene at one end, perhaps through a read error. This sequence joins TRBV10-3 and TRBJ2-5, with D possibly TRBD1 on 5 matching bases. CDR3 length equals 15 residues. CDR1 and CDR2 from the germline V gene are ENHRY and SYGVKD. The CDR3 spells CAISGVGPPGETQHF. Written as DNA, the CDR3 is TGTGCCATCAGTGGTGTGGGGCCACCCGGAGAGACCCAGCACTTC.

This clone has only one observation. J is TRBJ1-2 and V is TRBV10-3, with a tentative D call TRBD1 (5 bases). In germline, CDR1 is ENHRY, CDR2 SYGVKD. V lost 1 base to trimming and J lost 4 bases, with 10 bases between them. The CDR3 totals 14 residues. The CDR3, as DNA: TGTGCCATCAGTGAGTGGGGACGCGGCTATGGCTACACCTTC. Translated, it gives CAISEWGRGYGYTF.

There are a few counts of this clone. J is TRBJ2-3 and V is TRBV7-2, with 9 bases that match TRBD2. CDR1 is SGHTA and CDR2 is FQGNSA in the germline V gene. V was clipped by 5 bases and J by 2 bases; unmatched bases: 11. The CDR3 is 17 residues long. CDR3 sequence (DNA): TGTGCCAGCAGCCTCGGCAGCGGGGGGCAACTCACAGATACGCAGTATTTT. Protein sequence: CASSLGSGGQLTDTQYF.

The chain joins TRBV27 to TRBJ2-7; 7 bases are a match to TRBD1. Unmatched junction bases numbered 5, after V lost 11 bases and J lost 1 base. Germline V gene lookup returns CDR1 MNHEY and CDR2 SMNVEV (reference sequence). The CDR3 runs to 12 residues. CDR3 DNA sequence: TGTGCCCCACGGGACAGATCCTACGAGCAGTACTTC. It yields the protein CAPRDRSYEQYF.